These 20 T cell receptor beta chains share one sample of origin, sequenced in a study of lymphopenia after photon versus proton radiotherapy. Some clones are missing from TCRdb's copy, which holds only in-frame ones; the method was immunoSEQ multiplex PCR. The sample carries some 41,000 clones, about 82% recorded once. The sample consisted of peripheral blood, taken from a patient treated with proton-based radiotherapy. These receptors all come from an older woman with pancreatic cancer. Some clones in this sample may be carry-over from other donors' samples.

The gene calls are TRBV14 and TRBJ2-1; D is unclear. The CDR3 is 16 residues long. Trimming shortened V by 0 bases and J by 0 bases, and 9 bases separated the two germline ends. Germline V lookup: CDR1 SGHDN, CDR2 FVKESK. The CDR3 region is CASSQDPVASYNEQFF. The CDR3 DNA is TGTGCCAGCAGCCAAGACCCCGTGGCCTCCTACAATGAGCAGTTCTTC.

This clone was seen only once. V and J are TRBV9 and TRBJ2-2; D perhaps matches TRBD2 (5 bases). The V and J ends lost 4 bases and 2 bases respectively, with 9 bases between them. The CDR3 length is 14 residues. Germline V CDR1 and CDR2: SGDLS, YYNGEE. For the CDR3, the DNA is TGTGCCAGCAGCCGGCCGGGAAACACCGGGGAGCTGTTTTTT. This sequence encodes CASSRPGNTGELFF.

There are a few counts of this clone. The genes are TRBV19 and TRBJ2-7, with a weak D call TRBD2 (5 bases). Germline values: CDR1 LNHDA, CDR2 SQIVND (reference sequence). The V and J ends lost 9 bases and 4 bases respectively, with 19 bases between them. The CDR3 is made up of 14 amino acids. The CDR3 spells CASRQDFNSYEQYF. CDR3 DNA sequence: TGTGCCAGCCGGCAGGACTTCAATTCTTACGAGCAGTACTTC.

Turning to this clone: Distinct nucleotide sequences in the sample also encode this CDR3. The chain links TRBV27 to TRBJ2-2; unclear D gene. Germline CDR1 reads MNHEY; CDR2 reads SMNVEV (reference sequence). Trimming took off 2 bases at V and 1 base at J, with 5 bases between the two ends. This CDR3 region has 14 residues. CDR3 sequence reads: CASSLSLNTGELFF. Here the CDR3 DNA reads TGTGCCAGCAGTTTAAGCTTGAACACCGGGGAGCTGTTTTTT.

The gene calls are TRBV23-1 and TRBJ1-1; TRBD1 is a possible D gene (5 bases). TRBV23-1 is classed as an ORF, of uncertain function. Trimming took off 6 bases at V and 3 bases at J, with 23 bases between the two ends. The CDR3 totals 17 residues. CDR3 region: CASSPESKKQGDTEAFF. CDR3 coding DNA: TGCGCCAGCAGCCCGGAATCGAAGAAGCAGGGCGACACTGAAGCTTTCTTT.

V is TRBV28 and J is TRBJ1-4, with a tentative D call TRBD1 (5 bases). The ends were cut back, 5 bases at V and 5 bases at J, with 9 bases in the middle. CDR3 length: 13 amino acids. Looked up from germline, CDR1 is MDHEN and CDR2 is SYDVKM. The CDR3 loop is CASSEAGNEKLFF. As DNA, the CDR3 is TGTGCCAGCAGTGAAGCAGGGAATGAAAAACTGTTTTTT.

The rearrangement links TRBV4-1 to TRBJ2-7; TRBD1 aligns across 9 bases. Germline V CDR1 and CDR2: MGHRA, YSYEKL. The CDR3 is made up of 13 amino acids. The V gene end was trimmed by 1 base and the J gene end by 12 bases; junction bases not matched to a gene: 7. The CDR3 DNA reads as TGCGCCAGCAGCCAAGCCGGGACAGGGATCCTGTACTTC. Amino acids: CASSQAGTGILYF.

The V gene is TRBV7-2, the J gene TRBJ2-5; 7 bases line up with TRBD1. CDR1 and CDR2 from the germline V gene are SGHTA and FQGNSA. V gave up 5 bases and J gave up 5 bases; unmatched junction bases: 11. The CDR3 totals 15 residues. The CDR3 bases are TGTGCCAGCAGCAAGCAGACAGGGTTGGGTGAGACCCAGTACTTC. It translates to CASSKQTGLGETQYF.

Only one count was recorded for this clone. This rearrangement joins TRBV7-2 to TRBJ2-4, with D perhaps TRBD2 (5 bases). Germline CDR1 reads SGHTA; CDR2 reads FQGNSA. The V end lost 5 bases, the J end lost 0 bases, and 14 bases lay between the germline ends. This CDR3 is built from 16 residues. In DNA, the CDR3 is TGTGCCAGCAGCCAAGGGAGCATGATAGCCAAAAACATTCAGTACTTC. Translation gives CASSQGSMIAKNIQYF.

The chain is built from TRBV7-2 and TRBJ2-1; 7 bases line up with TRBD2. Germline CDR1 SGHTA, CDR2 FQGNSA. The junction had 8 bases not matched to a gene; V was cut back by 1 base and J by 8 bases. The CDR3 runs 15 residues. CDR3 loop: CASSLVLSGFDEQFF. CDR3 DNA: TGTGCCAGCAGCTTAGTTCTTAGCGGGTTCGATGAGCAGTTCTTC. The variable domain in full, completed from reference TRBV7-2 and TRBJ2-1, reads GAGVSQSPSNKVTEKGKDVELRCDPISGHTALYWYRQSLGQGLEFLIYFQGNSAPDKSGLPSDRFSAERTGGSVSTLTIQRTQQEDSAVYLCASSLVLSGFDEQFFGPGTRLTVL.

This chain connects TRBV14 to TRBJ1-1, with TRBD1 identical over 8 bases. The CDR3 has 16 amino acids. Germline V CDR1 and CDR2: SGHDN, FVKESK. Trimming took 6 bases from V and 1 from J; bases not matched to a gene: 10. In DNA, the CDR3 is TGTGCCAGCAGACAGACAGGGGCAGGACAGAACACTGAAGCTTTCTTT. It is translated as CASRQTGAGQNTEAFF.

The chain has TRBV7-2 and TRBJ2-7; 16 nucleotides align to TRBD2. V lost 5 bases to trimming and J lost 7 bases; unmatched junction nucleotides: 14. The CDR3 extends over 18 amino acids. Germline CDR1 reads SGHTA; CDR2 reads FQGNSA. For the CDR3, the DNA is TGTGCCAGCAGCCCGTATGGCCCGGGACTAGCGGGAGGGGATGAGCAGTACTTC. Amino acids: CASSPYGPGLAGGDEQYF.

The DNA for the CDR3 is TGTGCCAGCAGCCCGGGACTAGCGGGAGGGGATGAGCAGTTCTTC. This gives the protein CASSPGLAGGDEQFF. The J gene is TRBJ2-1, the V gene TRBV6-1, with 16 bases identical to TRBD2. This CDR3 spans 15 amino acids. The junction had 4 bases not matched to a gene; V was cut back by 6 bases and J by 8 bases. CDR1 and CDR2 (germline): MNHNS, SASEGT.

V is TRBV5-1 and J is TRBJ2-7; 7 bases map to TRBD2. Trimming removed 3 bases from V and 7 bases from J; junction bases left unmatched: 13. The CDR3 extends over 15 amino acids. The germline CDR1 and CDR2 sequences are SGHRS and YFSETQ. CDR3 amino acids: CASSSDGGRAKEQYF. DNA for the CDR3: TGCGCCAGCAGCTCGGATGGCGGGAGAGCAAAAGAGCAGTACTTC.

The chain combines TRBV7-2 with TRBJ1-3, with 10 positions matching TRBD1. V lost 2 bases to trimming and J lost 4 bases; unmatched junction nucleotides: 5. Germline V CDR1 and CDR2: SGHTA, FQGNSA. The CDR3 is 16 amino acids. CDR3 sequence (DNA): TGTGCCAGCAGCTTACAAGGGACAGGGGCCGGAAACACCATATATTTT. This sequence encodes CASSLQGTGAGNTIYF.

Only one count was recorded for this clone. This sequence joins TRBV21-1 and TRBJ1-1. TRBV21-1 counts as a pseudogene. The CDR3 is made up of 15 amino acids. The CDR3 coding sequence is TGTGCCAGCCGCTTACTCCGGGACCGGAACACTGAAGCTTTCTTT. This codes for CASRLLRDRNTEAFF.

This chain uses TRBV4-2 with TRBJ2-1; D unresolved. CDR1 and CDR2 from the germline V gene are LGHNA and YNFKEQ. This CDR3 contains 15 residues. Trimming cost V 1 base and J 0 bases, with 7 bases left between them. This CDR3 reads CASSQAVSSYNEQFF. The CDR3 coding sequence is TGTGCCAGCAGCCAAGCGGTTAGCTCCTACAATGAGCAGTTCTTC.

The chain has TRBV7-8 and TRBJ2-5; 11 positions match TRBD2. Germline lookup yields CDR1 SGHVS and CDR2 FQNEAQ. The CDR3 length is 15 residues. With V trimmed by 5 bases and J by 2 bases, 4 bases remained unmatched. The chain's CDR3 is CASSPGTSGQETQYF. Here the CDR3 DNA reads TGTGCCAGCAGCCCCGGGACTAGCGGACAAGAGACCCAGTACTTC.

This rearrangement joins TRBV27 to TRBJ2-7, with 13 bases matching TRBD2. Losses at the gene ends were 2 bases for V and 4 bases for J; bases not matched to a gene: 11. Germline CDR1 reads MNHEY; CDR2 reads SMNVEV (reference sequence). The CDR3 has 18 residues. CDR3 in amino acids: CASSLKSGLAGERYEQYF. The CDR3 DNA follows: TGTGCCAGCAGTTTAAAATCCGGACTAGCGGGAGAACGGTACGAGCAGTACTTC.

This chain uses TRBV6-1 with TRBJ2-1; TRBD1 agrees at 11 bases. V gave up 3 bases and J gave up 8 bases; unmatched junction bases: 9. This CDR3 is 16 amino acids long. The germline V gene has CDR1 MNHNS and CDR2 SASEGT. The CDR3 sequence is CASSETGTGGRDEQFF. In nucleotides, the CDR3 is TGTGCCAGCAGTGAGACCGGGACAGGGGGTAGGGATGAGCAGTTCTTC.